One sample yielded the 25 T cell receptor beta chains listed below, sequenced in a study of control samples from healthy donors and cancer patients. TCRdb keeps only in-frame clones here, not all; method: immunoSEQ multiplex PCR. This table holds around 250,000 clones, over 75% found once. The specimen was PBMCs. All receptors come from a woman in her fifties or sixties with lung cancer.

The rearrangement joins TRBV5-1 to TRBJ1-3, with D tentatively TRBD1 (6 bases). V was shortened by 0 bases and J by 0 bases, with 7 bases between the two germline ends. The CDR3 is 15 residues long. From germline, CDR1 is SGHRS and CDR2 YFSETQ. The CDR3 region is CASSLAQGSGNTIYF. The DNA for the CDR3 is TGCGCCAGCAGCTTGGCACAGGGCTCTGGAAACACCATATATTTT.

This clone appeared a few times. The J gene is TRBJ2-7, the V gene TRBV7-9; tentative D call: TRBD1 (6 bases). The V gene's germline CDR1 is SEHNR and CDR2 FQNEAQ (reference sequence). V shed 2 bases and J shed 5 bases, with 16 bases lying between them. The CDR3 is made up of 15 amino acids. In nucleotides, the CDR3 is TGTGCCAGCAGCTTAACAGGGACAAGTTTCGACGAGCAGTACTTC. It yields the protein CASSLTGTSFDEQYF.

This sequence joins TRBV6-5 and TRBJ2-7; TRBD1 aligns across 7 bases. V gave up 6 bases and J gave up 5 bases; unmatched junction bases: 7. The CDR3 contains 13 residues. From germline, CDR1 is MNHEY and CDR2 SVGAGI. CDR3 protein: CASRDDRDDEQYF. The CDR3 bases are TGTGCCAGCAGGGATGACAGGGACGACGAGCAGTACTTC.

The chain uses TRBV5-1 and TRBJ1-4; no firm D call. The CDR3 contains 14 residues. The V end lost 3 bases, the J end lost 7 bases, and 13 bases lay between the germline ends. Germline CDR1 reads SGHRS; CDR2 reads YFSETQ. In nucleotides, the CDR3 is TGCGCCAGCAGCTCTCTAACCGGAGGTGAAAAACTGTTTTTT. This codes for CASSSLTGGEKLFF.

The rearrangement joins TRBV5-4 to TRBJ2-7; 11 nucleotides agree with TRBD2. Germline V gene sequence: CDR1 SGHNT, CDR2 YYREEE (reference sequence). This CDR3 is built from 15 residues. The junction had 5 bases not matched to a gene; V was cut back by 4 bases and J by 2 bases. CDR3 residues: CASSPGTSGPYEQYF. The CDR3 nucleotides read TGTGCCAGCAGCCCCGGGACTAGCGGTCCCTACGAGCAGTACTTC.

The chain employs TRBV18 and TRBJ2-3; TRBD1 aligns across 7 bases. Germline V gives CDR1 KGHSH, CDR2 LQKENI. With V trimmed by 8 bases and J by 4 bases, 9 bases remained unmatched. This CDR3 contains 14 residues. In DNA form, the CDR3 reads TGTGCCAGCGCGACAGGGACGGGCTCAGATACGCAGTATTTT. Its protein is CASATGTGSDTQYF.

CDR3: CASSQDTQYF. CDR3 coding DNA: TGTGCCAGCAGTCAAGATACGCAGTATTTT. The rearrangement joins TRBV28 to TRBJ2-3; D is unresolved. The CDR3 covers 10 residues. Trimming shortened V by 5 bases and J by 5 bases, and 2 bases separated the two germline ends. Germline CDR1 MDHEN, CDR2 SYDVKM. Complete variable domain (other parts from reference TRBV28 and TRBJ2-3): DVKVTQSSRYLVKRTGEKVFLECVQDMDHENMFWYRQDPGLGLRLIYFSYDVKMKEKGDIPEGYSVSREKKERFSLILESASTNQTSMYLCASSQDTQYFGPGTRLTVL.

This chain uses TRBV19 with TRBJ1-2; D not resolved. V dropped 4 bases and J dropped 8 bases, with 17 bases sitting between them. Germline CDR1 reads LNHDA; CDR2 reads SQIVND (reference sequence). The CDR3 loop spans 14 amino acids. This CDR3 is CASSTAGLSGGYTF. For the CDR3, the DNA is TGTGCCAGTAGTACCGCAGGATTATCGGGGGGCTACACCTTC.

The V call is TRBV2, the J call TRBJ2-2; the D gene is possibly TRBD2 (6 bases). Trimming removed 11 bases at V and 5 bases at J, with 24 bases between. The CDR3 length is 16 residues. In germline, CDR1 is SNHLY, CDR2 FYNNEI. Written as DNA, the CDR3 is TGTGCCTTAAGGGAGGACGCCACCGGAGGGACCGGGGAGCTGTTTTTT. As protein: CALREDATGGTGELFF.

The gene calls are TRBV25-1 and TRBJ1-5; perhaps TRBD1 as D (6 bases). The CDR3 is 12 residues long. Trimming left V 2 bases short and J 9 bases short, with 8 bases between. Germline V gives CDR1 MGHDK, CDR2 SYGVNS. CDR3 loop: CASSEADRPQHF. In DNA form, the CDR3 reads TGTGCCAGCAGTGAAGCGGACAGGCCCCAGCATTTT.

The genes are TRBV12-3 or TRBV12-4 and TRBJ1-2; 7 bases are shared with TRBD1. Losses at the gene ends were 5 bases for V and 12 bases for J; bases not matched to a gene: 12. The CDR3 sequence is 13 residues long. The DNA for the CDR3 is TGTGCCAGCAGTCAAGCTCGCGACAGGGCGAACACCTTC. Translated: CASSQARDRANTF.

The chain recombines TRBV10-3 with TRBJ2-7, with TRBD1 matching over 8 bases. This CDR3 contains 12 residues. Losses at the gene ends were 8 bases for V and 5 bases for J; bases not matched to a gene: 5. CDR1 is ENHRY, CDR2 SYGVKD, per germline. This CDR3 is CAIQGQADEQYF. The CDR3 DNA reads TGTGCCATCCAGGGACAGGCCGACGAGCAGTACTTC.

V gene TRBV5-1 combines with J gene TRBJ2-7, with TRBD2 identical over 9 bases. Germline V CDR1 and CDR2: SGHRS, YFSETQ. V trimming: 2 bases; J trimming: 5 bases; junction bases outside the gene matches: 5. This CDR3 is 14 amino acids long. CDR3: CASSLSGGRDEQYF. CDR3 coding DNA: TGCGCCAGCAGCTTAAGCGGCGGGAGGGACGAGCAGTACTTC.

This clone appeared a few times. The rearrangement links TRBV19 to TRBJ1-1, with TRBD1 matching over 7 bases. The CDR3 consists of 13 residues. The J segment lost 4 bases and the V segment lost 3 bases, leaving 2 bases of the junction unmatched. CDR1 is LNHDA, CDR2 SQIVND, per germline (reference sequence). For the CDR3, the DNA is TGTGCCAGTAGTATGGCAGGGGGCACTGAAGCTTTCTTT. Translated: CASSMAGGTEAFF.

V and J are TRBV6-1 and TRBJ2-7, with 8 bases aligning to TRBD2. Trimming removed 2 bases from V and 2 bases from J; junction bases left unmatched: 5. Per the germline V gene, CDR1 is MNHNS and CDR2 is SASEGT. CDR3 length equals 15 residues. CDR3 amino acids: CASSEPGGFPYEQYF. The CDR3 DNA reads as TGTGCCAGCAGTGAACCGGGGGGGTTCCCCTACGAGCAGTACTTC.

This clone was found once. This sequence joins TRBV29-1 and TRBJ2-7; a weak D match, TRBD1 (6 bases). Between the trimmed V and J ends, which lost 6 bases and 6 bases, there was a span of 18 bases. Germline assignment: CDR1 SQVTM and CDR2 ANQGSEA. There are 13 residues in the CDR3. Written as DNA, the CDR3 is TGCAGCGTCCTGAAGGTTATAGGGGGCGAGCAGTACTTC. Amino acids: CSVLKVIGGEQYF.

The CDR3 loop reads CSVVLQGGSITDTQYF. CDR3 nucleotide sequence: TGCAGCGTTGTTCTCCAAGGGGGATCTATCACAGATACGCAGTATTTT. This rearrangement joins TRBV29-1 to TRBJ2-3, with a possible D match to TRBD1 (6 bases). V dropped 4 bases and J dropped 2 bases, with 19 bases sitting between them. Germline CDR1 SQVTM, CDR2 ANQGSEA. The CDR3 has 16 residues.

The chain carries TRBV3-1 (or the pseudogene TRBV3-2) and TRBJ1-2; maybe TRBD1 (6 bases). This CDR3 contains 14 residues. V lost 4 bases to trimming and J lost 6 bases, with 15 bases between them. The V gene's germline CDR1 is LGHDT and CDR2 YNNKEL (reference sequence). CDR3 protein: CASSLGHPIDGYTF. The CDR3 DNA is TGTGCCAGCAGCCTGGGACATCCAATAGATGGCTACACCTTC.

In DNA form, the CDR3 reads TGTGCCAGCAGCGTAGGGGAGGGACAGGGTTCAAACACCATATATTTT. It translates to CASSVGEGQGSNTIYF. The rearrangement uses TRBV9 and TRBJ1-3, with 9 bases identical to TRBD1. The length of the CDR3 is 16 residues. Germline lookup yields CDR1 SGDLS and CDR2 YYNGEE. V was clipped by 0 bases and J by 6 bases; unmatched bases: 7.

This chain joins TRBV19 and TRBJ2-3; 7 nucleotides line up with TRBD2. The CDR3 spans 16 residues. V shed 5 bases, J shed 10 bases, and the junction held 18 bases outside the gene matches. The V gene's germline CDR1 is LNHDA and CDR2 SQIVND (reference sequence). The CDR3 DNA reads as TGTGCCAGTAGTCTCCGGGCGGGAGCCCTGGGCGAGGCGCAGTATTTT. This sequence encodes CASSLRAGALGEAQYF.

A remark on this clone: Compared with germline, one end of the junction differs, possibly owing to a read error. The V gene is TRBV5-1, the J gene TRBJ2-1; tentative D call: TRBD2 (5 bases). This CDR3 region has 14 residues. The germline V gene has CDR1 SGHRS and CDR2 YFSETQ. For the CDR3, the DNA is TGCGCCGGCAGCTTGGAAACGGGAAGGGATGAGCAGTTCTTC. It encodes CAGSLETGRDEQFF.

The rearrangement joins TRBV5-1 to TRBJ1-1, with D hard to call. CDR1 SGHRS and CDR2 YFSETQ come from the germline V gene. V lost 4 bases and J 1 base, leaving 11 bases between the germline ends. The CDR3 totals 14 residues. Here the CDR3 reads CASSGTTENTEAFF. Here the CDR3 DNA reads TGCGCCAGCAGCGGAACGACGGAGAACACTGAAGCTTTCTTT.

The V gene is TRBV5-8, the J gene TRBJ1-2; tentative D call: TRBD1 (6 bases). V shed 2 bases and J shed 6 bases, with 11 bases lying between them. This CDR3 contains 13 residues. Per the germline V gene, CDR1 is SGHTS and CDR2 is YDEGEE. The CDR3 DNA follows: TGTGCCAGCAGCTTCAGGGGCTCAAATGGCTACACCTTC. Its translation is CASSFRGSNGYTF. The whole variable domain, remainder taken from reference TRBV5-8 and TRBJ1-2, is EAGVTQSPTHLIKTRGQQATLRCSPISGHTSVYWYQQALGLGLQFLLWYDEGEERNRGNFPPRFSGRQFPNYSSELNVNALELEDSALYLCASSFRGSNGYTFGSGTRLTVV.

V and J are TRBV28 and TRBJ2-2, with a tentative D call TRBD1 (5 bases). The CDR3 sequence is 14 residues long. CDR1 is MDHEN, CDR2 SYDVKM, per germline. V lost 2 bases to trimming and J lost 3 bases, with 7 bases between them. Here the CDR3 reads CASSLAGYTGELFF. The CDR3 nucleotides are TGTGCCAGCAGTTTAGCAGGGTACACCGGGGAGCTGTTTTTT.

The CDR3 DNA sequence: TGTGCCTGGGGGACAGGGATGGCTGAAAAACTGTTTTTT. Residues: CAWGTGMAEKLFF. V is TRBV30 and J is TRBJ1-4, with TRBD1 matching over 9 bases. CDR3 length equals 13 residues. Per germline, CDR1 GTSNPN and CDR2 SVGIG (reference sequence). After removal of 5 bases from V and 7 bases from J, the junction contained 5 bases not matched to a gene.